These 9 T cell receptor beta chains were all obtained from the same sample, sequenced in a study of blood T cells in healthy people across ages. Through a sample-barcoded 5' primer and a J-beta primer mix, a second PCR was run for about 6 to 12 cycles. TCRdb independently ran MiXCR on the 5' RACE reads; one entry per CDR3 protein. This sample carries over 750,000 distinct CDR3 sequences, just under 25% of them seen once, and the ten largest clones take 9.4%. The same data also went into a second study, on T cells of mothers and their children.

The sample was blood. Receptors originate from a boy aged 5 to 17 in good health.

This clonotype was seen a handful of times. The rearrangement links TRBV2 to TRBJ2-5; D possibly corresponds to TRBD2 (5 bases). Near its end, the DNA agrees better with TRBJ2-1, so the J call may be wrong. The CDR3 runs 14 residues. Germline CDR1 is SNHLY and CDR2 is FYNNEI. CDR3 amino acids: CASSVGSLEYEQFF. The DNA for the CDR3 is TGTGCCAGCAGTGTAGGGAGTTTGGAGTATGAGCAGTTCTTC.

This clonotype was counted between two and nine times. The chain is built from TRBV29-1 and TRBJ2-5, with unresolved D. The V and J ends lost 0 bases and 5 bases respectively, with 7 bases between them. Germline V CDR1 and CDR2: SQVTM, ANQGSEA. CDR3 length equals 12 residues. CDR3 DNA sequence: TGCAGCGTTGAAGACTCGCCGGAGACCCAGTACTTC. Translation: CSVEDSPETQYF.

The rearrangement links TRBV11-1 to TRBJ2-1; TRBD2 might be the D (6 bases). CDR1 SGHAT and CDR2 FQDESV come from the germline V gene (reference sequence). The CDR3 runs 11 residues. V was pared by 9 bases and J by 10 bases, with 13 bases between. The DNA for the CDR3 is TGTGCCAGTGGATGGGGGGACGAGCAGTTCTTC. Its translation: CASGWGDEQFF.

This chain uses TRBV7-2 with TRBJ2-1; D is unresolved. CDR3 length: 15 amino acids. CDR1 is SGHTA, CDR2 FQGNSA, per germline. Deletions cut 5 bases from V and 0 bases from J, with 11 bases between. CDR3 sequence reads: CASSPHWSSYNEQFF. In nucleotides, the CDR3 is TGTGCCAGCAGCCCACACTGGAGCTCCTACAATGAGCAGTTCTTC.

Only one count was recorded for this clonotype. The chain has TRBV28 and TRBJ2-7, with 7 bases that match TRBD2. Losses at the gene ends were 7 bases for V and 3 bases for J; bases not matched to a gene: 6. CDR3 length: 13 residues. Germline lookup yields CDR1 MDHEN and CDR2 SYDVKM. CDR3 nucleotides: TGTGCCAGCATGGGGGAGGGTCACTACGAGCAGTACTTC. This sequence encodes CASMGEGHYEQYF.

The rearrangement uses TRBV5-1 and TRBJ2-5, with 8 bases matching TRBD1. The J call may be in error: the DNA end matches TRBJ2-7 better. The germline V gene encodes CDR1 SGHRS and CDR2 YFSETQ. The CDR3 runs 15 residues. This chain's CDR3 is CASRTWGQASYEQYF. CDR3 DNA: TGCGCCAGCAGAACATGGGGACAGGCCTCCTACGAGCAGTACTTC.

The table lists this clonotype with a few counts. V is TRBV6-2 or TRBV6-3 and J is TRBJ2-3, with D unclear. The CDR3 runs to 14 residues. V gave up 0 bases and J gave up 4 bases, with 8 bases separating them. The germline CDR1 and CDR2 sequences are MNHEY and SVGEGT. The CDR3 spells CASSYSYEADTQYF. Here the CDR3 DNA reads TGTGCCAGCAGTTACTCCTATGAAGCAGATACGCAGTATTTT.

This chain joins TRBV18 and TRBJ2-3; D call uncertain. The CDR3 loop spans 14 amino acids. Trimming stripped 0 bases from V and 4 bases from J, with 8 bases between. Germline-derived CDR1 and CDR2 are KGHSH and LQKENI. CDR3 amino acids: CASSPPSTPDTQYF. The CDR3 nucleotides read TGTGCCAGCTCACCACCCTCAACTCCAGATACGCAGTATTTT.

The table lists this clonotype with a few counts. The chain combines TRBV6-2 or TRBV6-3 with TRBJ2-5, with D unresolved. The end of the DNA is better explained by TRBJ2-7, so the J call may be wrong. CDR3 length: 12 amino acids. CDR1 and CDR2 from the germline V gene are MNHEY and SVGEGT. In DNA form, the CDR3 reads TGTGCCAGCAGCTCTTCCGCCTACGAGCAGTACTTC. This translates into CASSSSAYEQYF.